This entry concerns a single TCR beta chain. The junction departs from the called germline gene at one end, perhaps through a read error. The sample belongs to a study of blood T cell repertoires in COVID-19. TCRdb's table, derived via immunoSEQ multiplex PCR, lists solely in-frame clones and lacks some. Of over 70,000 clones in the sample, about 77% were seen once. CDR1 MDHEN and CDR2 SYDVKM come from the germline V gene. The CDR3 length is 11 residues. The source is a man in his sixties or seventies with COVID-19, enrolled during active disease. Material for sequencing was peripheral blood. The gene calls are TRBV28 and TRBJ1-4; a weak D match, TRBD1 (5 bases). CDR3 residues: CASGQGVSTLF. The CDR3 DNA is TGTGCCAGCGGGCAGGGCGTCTCTACCCTTTTT.